The 5 T cell receptor beta chains given below trace back to one sample, sequenced in a study of esophageal squamous cell carcinoma under preoperative chemotherapy (dated by TCRdb to the late 2010s). This sample's time point label indicates: before preoperative PTX-NDP chemotherapy. Libraries were constructed by PCR. TCRdb names HiSeq X Ten as the instrument used. The public reads were quality trimmed at Q25 with fastp and then assembled into clones with MiXCR by TCRdb, keeping productive beta chains. Records with the same CDR3 protein are collapsed into one entry carrying the most frequent genes and DNA. The sample contains 10,000 to 15,000 distinct CDR3 sequences, 50% to 55% of them found a single time. The ten largest make up 16% of the sample. This specimen was taken from a patient given preoperative chemotherapy. The receptors derive from a human donor with esophageal squamous cell carcinoma. The donor label of this sample is uncertain.

This chain uses TRBV12-3 or TRBV12-4 with TRBJ2-3; a weak D match, TRBD2 (5 bases). The J call may be mistaken, given a closer DNA end match to TRBJ2-7. This CDR3 is built from 13 residues. The CDR3 sequence is CASRYPSYNEQYF. CDR3 bases: TGTGCCAGCAGGTACCCTAGCTACAATGAGCAGTACTTC.

This chain uses TRBV6-1 with TRBJ2-4; D assignment may be TRBD1 or TRBD2 (5 bases each). The CDR3 is made up of 16 amino acids. The germline V and J ends were trimmed by 4 bases and 13 bases, with 26 bases remaining between them. Germline V gene sequence: CDR1 MNHNS, CDR2 SASEGT. CDR3 amino acids: CASSVSGRRDTNTQYF. CDR3 in DNA: TGTGCCAGCAGTGTATCGGGGCGGAGAGACACAAACACGCAGTACTTC.

Details on this clonotype: Relative to the germline gene, one junction end is altered; a read error may explain this. J is TRBJ2-1 and V is TRBV6-1, with D perhaps TRBD2 (6 bases). Germline V CDR1 and CDR2: MNHNS, SASEGT. The CDR3 has 16 amino acids. CDR3 sequence: CASSERGTVRNNEQFF. The DNA of the CDR3 is TGTGCCAGCAGTGAACGAGGGACTGTGCGTAACAATGAGCAGTTCTTT.

The rearrangement joins TRBV7-6 to TRBJ2-1; TRBD2 is a possible D gene (5 bases). V was shortened by 0 bases and J by 2 bases, with 8 bases between the two germline ends. CDR1 is SGHVS and CDR2 is FNYEAQ in the germline V gene. This CDR3 has 15 amino acids. The DNA of the CDR3 is TGTGCCAGCAGCTTAGCGGCTAGCCCCTACAATGAGCAGTTCTTC. This encodes CASSLAASPYNEQFF.

The chain joins TRBV6-1 to TRBJ2-1; no definite D call. V lost 5 bases, J lost 0 bases, and 11 bases lay in between. The CDR3 is made up of 15 amino acids. Germline CDR1 MNHNS, CDR2 SASEGT. The CDR3 loop is CASSRGRISYNEQFF. The DNA for the CDR3 is TGTGCCAGCAGTAGAGGACGGATCTCCTACAATGAGCAGTTCTTC.